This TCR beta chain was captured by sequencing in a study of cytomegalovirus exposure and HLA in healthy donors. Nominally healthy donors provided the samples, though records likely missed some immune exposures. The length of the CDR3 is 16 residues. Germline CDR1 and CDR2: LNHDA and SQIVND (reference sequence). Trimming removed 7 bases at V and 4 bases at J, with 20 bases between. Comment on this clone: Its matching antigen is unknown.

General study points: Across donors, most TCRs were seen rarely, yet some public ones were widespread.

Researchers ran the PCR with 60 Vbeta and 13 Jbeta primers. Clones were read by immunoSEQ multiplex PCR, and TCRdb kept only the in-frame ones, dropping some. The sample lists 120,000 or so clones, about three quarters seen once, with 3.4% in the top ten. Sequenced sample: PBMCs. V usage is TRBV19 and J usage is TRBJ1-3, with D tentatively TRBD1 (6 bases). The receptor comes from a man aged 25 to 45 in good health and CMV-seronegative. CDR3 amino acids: CASTISPRQVGNTIYF. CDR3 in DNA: TGTGCCAGTACCATATCCCCCCGACAGGTGGGAAACACCATATATTTT.